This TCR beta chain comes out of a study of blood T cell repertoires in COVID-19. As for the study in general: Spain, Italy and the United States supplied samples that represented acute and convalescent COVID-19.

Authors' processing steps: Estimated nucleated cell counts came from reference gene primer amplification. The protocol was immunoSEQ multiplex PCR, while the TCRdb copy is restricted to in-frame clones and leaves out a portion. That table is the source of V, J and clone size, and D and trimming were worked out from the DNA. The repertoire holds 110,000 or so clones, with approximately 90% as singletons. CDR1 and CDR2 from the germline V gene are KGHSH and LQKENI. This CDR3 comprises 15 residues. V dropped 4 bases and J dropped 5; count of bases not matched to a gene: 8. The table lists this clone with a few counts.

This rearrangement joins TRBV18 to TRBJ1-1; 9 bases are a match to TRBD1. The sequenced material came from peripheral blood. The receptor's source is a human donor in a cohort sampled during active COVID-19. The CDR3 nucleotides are TGTGCCAGCTCACGGCAATCCGGGACAGGGACTGAAGCTTTCTTT. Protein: CASSRQSGTGTEAFF.